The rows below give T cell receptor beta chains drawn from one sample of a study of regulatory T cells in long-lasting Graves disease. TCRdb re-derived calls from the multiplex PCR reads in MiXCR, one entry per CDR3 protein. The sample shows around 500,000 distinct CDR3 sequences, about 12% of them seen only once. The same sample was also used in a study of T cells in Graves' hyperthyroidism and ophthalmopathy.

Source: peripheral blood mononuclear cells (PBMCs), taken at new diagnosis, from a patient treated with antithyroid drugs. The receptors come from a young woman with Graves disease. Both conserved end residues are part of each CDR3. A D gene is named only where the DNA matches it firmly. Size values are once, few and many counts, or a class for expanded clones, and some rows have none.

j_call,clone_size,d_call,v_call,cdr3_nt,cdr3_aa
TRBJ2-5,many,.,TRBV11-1,TGTGCCAGCAGCTGGGACCCAGAGGTGGAGACCCAGTACTTC,CASSWDPEVETQYF
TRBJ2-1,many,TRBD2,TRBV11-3,TGTGCCAGCAGCTTAGGTCGTGTTGCGGGAGGTTCCTACAATGAGCAGTTCTTC,CASSLGRVAGGSYNEQFF
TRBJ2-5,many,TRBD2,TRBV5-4,TGTGCCAGCAGAACGGGACTAGCGGAACAAGAGACCCAGTACTTC,CASRTGLAEQETQYF
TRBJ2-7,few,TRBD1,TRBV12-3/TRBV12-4,TGTGCCAGCAGCGTGACAGGGCTTACCCACGAGCAGTACTTC,CASSVTGLTHEQYF
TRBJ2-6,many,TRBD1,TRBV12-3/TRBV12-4,TGTGCCAGCACCTTGGGCAGGGGGCGAGGAGGGGCCAACGTCCTGACTTTC,CASTLGRGRGGANVLTF
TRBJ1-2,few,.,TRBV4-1,TGCGCCAGCAGCCAACAGGTCCAGAGTTATGGCTACACCTTC,CASSQQVQSYGYTF
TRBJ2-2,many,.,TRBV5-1,TGCGCCTCCCGGTCGAACACCGGGGAGCTGTTTTTT,CASRSNTGELFF
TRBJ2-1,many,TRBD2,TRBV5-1,TGCGCCAGCAGCACCGGGACTAGCAGCTACAATGAGCAGTTCTTC,CASSTGTSSYNEQFF
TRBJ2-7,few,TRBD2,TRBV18,TGTGCCAGCTCACCCCTGGGACTAGCGGGATTGAGCTCCTACGAGCAGTACTTC,CASSPLGLAGLSSYEQYF
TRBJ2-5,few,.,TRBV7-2,TGTGCCAGCAGCTTAGGCCCCCCGGGGGCTCAAGAGACCCAGTACTTC,CASSLGPPGAQETQYF
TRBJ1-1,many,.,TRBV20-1,TGCAGTGCTCCCTCAAATGGGGCCACTGAAGCTTTCTTT,CSAPSNGATEAFF
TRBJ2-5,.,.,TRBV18,TGTGCCAGCTCACACGGCCGCCGAGAGACCCAGTACTTC,CASSHGRRETQYF
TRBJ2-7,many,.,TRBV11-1,TGTGCCAGCAGCTTTTTGGACGGGAGTCTCTACGAGCAGTACTTC,CASSFLDGSLYEQYF
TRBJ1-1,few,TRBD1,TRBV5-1,TGCGCCAGCAGCTTGGAGGGACAGGGTCGCACTGAAGCTTTCTTT,CASSLEGQGRTEAFF
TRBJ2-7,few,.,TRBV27,TGTGCCAGCAGTTTCTCGAGGGCTCAGGGCTACGAGCAGTACTTC,CASSFSRAQGYEQYF
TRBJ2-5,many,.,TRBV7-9,TGTGCCAGCAGCTCCGACCCGCGGGCCAGGTGGGAGACCCAGTACTTC,CASSSDPRARWETQYF
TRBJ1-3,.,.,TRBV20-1,TGCAGTGCTAGGGGTGGCGTTGGAAACACCATATATTTT,CSARGGVGNTIYF
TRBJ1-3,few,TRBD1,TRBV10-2,TGCGCCAGCGTGGACAGGGGGAACTCTGGAAACACCATATATTTT,CASVDRGNSGNTIYF
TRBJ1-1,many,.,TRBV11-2,TGTGCCAGCAGCTTAGTTCTATTGGCTGGCCCGGCATCCCTTAGCCCACTCTTGAACACTGAAGCTTTCTTT,CASSLVLLAGPASLSPLLNTEAFF
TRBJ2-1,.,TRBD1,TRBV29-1,TGCAGCGCCCGGGGGACAGGGGCTAGGAATGAGCAGTTCTTC,CSARGTGARNEQFF
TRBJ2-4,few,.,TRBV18,TGTGCCAGCTCACCAAGGACCTCCCGGGACATTCAGTACTTC,CASSPRTSRDIQYF
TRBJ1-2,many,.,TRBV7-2,TGTGCCAGCAGCGCCCCGGGGCAGGGCAAAGGTGGCTACACCTTC,CASSAPGQGKGGYTF
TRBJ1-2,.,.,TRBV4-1,TGCGCCAGCAGCCAAGATCAGGCAGCCACTTCTAACTATGGCTACACCTTC,CASSQDQAATSNYGYTF
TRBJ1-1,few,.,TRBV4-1,TGCGCCAGCAGCCAAGTCGGGAGGAACACTGAAGCTTTCTTT,CASSQVGRNTEAFF
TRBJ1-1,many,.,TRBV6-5,TGTGCCAGCAGTTACACGGCTTTCCGGGATCAAGAAGCTTTCTTT,CASSYTAFRDQEAFF